Below, one TCR beta chain is given with its context. The CDR3 sequence is 17 residues long. V was pared by 1 base and J by 0 bases, with 6 bases of the junction left unmatched. The V gene's germline CDR1 is SEHNR and CDR2 FQNEAQ (reference sequence). This entry belongs to a study of T cell changes during pregnancy in multiple sclerosis. Profiling relied on immunoSEQ multiplex PCR, and the TCRdb table lists in-frame clones only, not all of them. The sample lists tens of thousands of clones, just over 90% occurring once. This TCR came from a female donor with multiple sclerosis, enrolled in a pregnancy study. Sequenced material: peripheral blood, taken in the third trimester of pregnancy. V gene TRBV7-9 combines with J gene TRBJ1-3; 7 bases are a match to TRBD1. CDR3 region: CASSLGRGVHSGNTIYF. The CDR3 DNA is TGTGCCAGCAGCTTAGGCAGGGGGGTTCACTCTGGAAACACCATATATTTT.